The 13 T cell receptor beta chains reported below all come from one sample, sequenced in a study of blood T cell repertoires in COVID-19. TCRdb's table, derived via immunoSEQ multiplex PCR, lists solely in-frame clones and lacks some. This table holds 300,000 or so clones, around 87% found once. The sequenced sample was peripheral blood. Receptor source: a man in his forties or fifties with active or convalescent COVID-19.

V gene TRBV30 combines with J gene TRBJ2-5; D ambiguous. Germline loops: CDR1 GTSNPN, CDR2 SVGIG (reference sequence). V lost 3 bases, J lost 0 bases, and 17 bases lay in between. The CDR3 totals 16 residues. This chain's CDR3 is CAWSPRLGVNQETQYF. CDR3 in DNA: TGTGCCTGGAGCCCTCGTCTAGGAGTTAACCAAGAGACCCAGTACTTC. Together with reference TRBV30 and TRBJ2-5, the CDR3 gives the full variable domain: SQTIHQWPATLVQPVGSPLSLECTVEGTSNPNLYWYRQAAGRGLQLLFYSVGIGQISSEVPQNLSASRPQDRQFILSSKKLLLSDSGFYLCAWSPRLGVNQETQYFGPGTRLLVL.

The rearrangement joins TRBV5-1 to TRBJ2-7, with 8 bases aligning to TRBD1. Germline CDR1 is SGHRS and CDR2 is YFSETQ. V gave up 0 bases and J gave up 4 bases; unmatched junction bases: 12. The CDR3 runs 17 residues. The CDR3: CASSLAGGQGARYEQYF. The CDR3 nucleotides are TGCGCCAGCAGCTTGGCCGGTGGACAGGGAGCTAGGTACGAGCAGTACTTC.

V is TRBV2 and J is TRBJ2-1; D is perhaps TRBD2 (5 bases). The CDR3 runs to 20 residues. CDR1 is SNHLY, CDR2 FYNNEI, per germline. V shed 3 bases and J shed 0 bases, with 24 bases lying between them. CDR3 sequence: CASSDLRVPTLPSSYNEQFF. CDR3 DNA: TGTGCCAGCAGTGACTTGAGGGTACCAACCCTCCCAAGCTCCTACAATGAGCAGTTCTTC.

This clone has a single count. This rearrangement joins TRBV4-3 to TRBJ1-5, with D possibly being TRBD1 (6 bases). The germline V gene encodes CDR1 LGHNA and CDR2 YSLEER. Deletions cut 0 bases from V and 5 bases from J, with 11 bases between. This CDR3 comprises 15 residues. For the CDR3, the DNA is TGCGCCAGCAGCCAAGATAAACAGGGTCATCAGCCCCAGCATTTT. Translated, it gives CASSQDKQGHQPQHF.

V gene TRBV7-2 combines with J gene TRBJ2-3, with TRBD1 matching over 9 bases. V lost 5 bases and J lost 4; bases outside the gene matches: 4. Looked up from germline, CDR1 is SGHTA and CDR2 is FQGNSA. This CDR3 region has 14 residues. In DNA form, the CDR3 reads TGTGCCAGCAGCCTAGGGACAGGGTCAGATACGCAGTATTTT. This codes for CASSLGTGSDTQYF.

V is TRBV11-2 and J is TRBJ2-5; possibly TRBD1 for D (5 bases). Trimming took 5 bases from V and 4 from J, leaving 11 bases between them. The CDR3 contains 13 residues. The V gene's germline CDR1 is SGHAT and CDR2 FQNNGV. CDR3 loop: CASSIRVGETQYF. The DNA of the CDR3 is TGTGCCAGCAGCATCAGGGTAGGAGAGACCCAGTACTTC.

The rearrangement links TRBV3-1 (or the pseudogene TRBV3-2) to TRBJ2-7, with 9 bases fitting TRBD2. The CDR3 covers 14 residues. V lost 5 bases to trimming and J lost 2 bases; unmatched junction nucleotides: 4. The germline V gene has CDR1 LGHDT and CDR2 YNNKEL (reference sequence). The CDR3 loop reads CASSAAGGTYEQYF. CDR3 coding DNA: TGTGCCAGCAGCGCAGCGGGGGGCACCTACGAGCAGTACTTC.

V is TRBV3-1 (or the pseudogene TRBV3-2) and J is TRBJ2-1; 8 bases are a match to TRBD1. With V trimmed by 0 bases and J by 4 bases, 8 bases remained unmatched. CDR1 LGHDT and CDR2 YNNKEL come from the germline V gene (reference sequence). The CDR3 contains 17 residues. Here the CDR3 DNA reads TGTGCCAGCAGCCAAGAAAGTCAGGGGGCAAGGTACAATGAGCAGTTCTTC. Its translation is CASSQESQGARYNEQFF.

The chain employs TRBV3-1 (or the pseudogene TRBV3-2) and TRBJ2-7, with 7 positions matching TRBD1. The CDR3 runs 15 residues. Germline CDR1 LGHDT, CDR2 YNNKEL (reference sequence). Trimming took 4 bases from V and 4 from J; bases not matched to a gene: 10. This CDR3 reads CASSPYRQGRYEQYF. The CDR3 nucleotides read TGTGCCAGCAGCCCATACAGACAGGGAAGGTACGAGCAGTACTTC.

V is TRBV28 and J is TRBJ1-2, with no clear D. The CDR3 extends over 15 amino acids. Looked up from germline, CDR1 is MDHEN and CDR2 is SYDVKM. V was cut by 3 bases and J by 6 bases, with 17 bases left in between. This chain's CDR3 is CASSFSTAPENGYTF. The CDR3 DNA is TGTGCCAGCAGTTTTAGCACTGCGCCAGAGAATGGCTACACCTTC.

The gene calls are TRBV4-2 and TRBJ2-2, with D tentatively TRBD2 (5 bases). CDR1 is LGHNA, CDR2 YNFKEQ, per germline. CDR3 length: 17 amino acids. Trimming shortened V by 3 bases and J by 7 bases, and 21 bases separated the two germline ends. The CDR3: CASSQILLDGVYGELFF. The CDR3 region has the DNA TGTGCCAGCAGCCAGATACTCCTTGACGGGGTGTACGGGGAGCTGTTTTTT.

The count of this clone is one. V is TRBV7-2 and J is TRBJ2-7, with 14 bases matching TRBD2. The CDR3 is made up of 18 amino acids. CDR1 is SGHTA, CDR2 FQGNSA, per germline. V gave up 2 bases and J gave up 3 bases; unmatched junction bases: 9. CDR3: CASSLTATSGGAGYEQYF. In nucleotides, the CDR3 is TGTGCCAGCAGCTTAACCGCGACTAGCGGGGGGGCCGGCTACGAGCAGTACTTC.

V gene TRBV7-8 combines with J gene TRBJ2-3, with D possibly matching TRBD2 (6 bases). Per the germline V gene, CDR1 is SGHVS and CDR2 is FQNEAQ. The V end lost 3 bases, the J end lost 3 bases, and 10 bases lay between the germline ends. The CDR3 totals 14 residues. The CDR3 nucleotides are TGTGCCAGCAGCTTCGGGAGTTTGACAGATACGCAGTATTTT. Its translation is CASSFGSLTDTQYF. The full variable domain, with the rest looked up from reference TRBV7-8 and TRBJ2-3, is GAGVSQSPRYKVAKRGQDVALRCDPISGHVSLFWYQQALGQGPEFLTYFQNEAQLDKSGLPSDRFFAERPEGSVSTLKIQRTQQEDSAVYLCASSFGSLTDTQYFGPGTRLTVL.